Listed here are 15 T cell receptor beta chains from one sample, sequenced in a study of T cell responses to AZD1222 COVID-19 vaccine. Some clones are missing from TCRdb's copy, which holds only in-frame ones; the method was immunoSEQ multiplex PCR. The table lists over 150,000 clones, roughly nine tenths of them singletons. The material was peripheral blood, obtained on day 0 of MenACWY control vaccination. The receptors were gathered from an adult in good health.

The rearrangement links TRBV3-1 (or the pseudogene TRBV3-2) to TRBJ2-3; D is ambiguous. Looked up from germline, CDR1 is LGHDT and CDR2 is YNNKEL (reference sequence). This CDR3 is built from 13 residues. V lost 0 bases and J lost 5, with 6 bases in between. The CDR3 here is CASSQETQDTQYF. The DNA for the CDR3 is TGTGCCAGCAGCCAAGAGACGCAAGATACGCAGTATTTT.

The rearrangement uses TRBV25-1 and TRBJ1-3, with D hard to call. Germline CDR1 reads MGHDK; CDR2 reads SYGVNS. This CDR3 region has 11 residues. Trimming took 5 bases from V and 4 from J, leaving 3 bases between them. The chain's CDR3 is CASSFGNTIYF. The CDR3 DNA follows: TGTGCCAGCAGTTTCGGAAACACCATATATTTT.

This rearrangement joins TRBV27 to TRBJ1-1, with a possible D match to TRBD1 (5 bases). V dropped 0 bases and J dropped 6 bases, with 11 bases sitting between them. CDR1 and CDR2 (germline): MNHEY, SMNVEV (reference sequence). The CDR3 consists of 14 residues. CDR3 residues: CASSLSRGVAEAFF. For the CDR3, the DNA is TGTGCCAGCAGTTTATCGAGAGGGGTGGCTGAAGCTTTCTTT.

The genes are TRBV4-3 and TRBJ2-6; D gene unclear. This CDR3 comprises 14 residues. Germline lookup yields CDR1 LGHNA and CDR2 YSLEER. V was cut by 0 bases and J by 7 bases, with 7 bases left in between. The DNA for the CDR3 is TGCGCCAGCAGCCAAGAGGGTAATGCCAACGTCCTGACTTTC. This encodes CASSQEGNANVLTF.

J is TRBJ1-2 and V is TRBV4-2; TRBD1 aligns across 7 bases. CDR1 is LGHNA, CDR2 YNFKEQ, per germline. The CDR3 is 16 residues long. V shed 0 bases, J shed 8 bases, and the junction held 12 bases outside the gene matches. Written as DNA, the CDR3 is TGTGCCAGCAGCCAAGACCTATCACAGGGGCCTCGGGGCTACACCTTC. Translation gives CASSQDLSQGPRGYTF.

This clone has just one count. The chain recombines TRBV7-2 with TRBJ2-7; possibly TRBD2 for D (7 bases). The germline V gene encodes CDR1 SGHTA and CDR2 FQGNSA. With 2 bases removed from V and 4 bases from J, the gap between germline ends came to 15 bases. The CDR3 is made up of 15 amino acids. The CDR3 is CASSLRGGYQYEQYF. CDR3 nucleotides: TGTGCCAGCAGCTTAAGGGGGGGTTATCAATACGAGCAGTACTTC.

The chain joins TRBV5-1 to TRBJ2-2; TRBD1 matches 9 bases. V dropped 3 bases and J dropped 6; count of bases not matched to a gene: 12. Germline V CDR1 and CDR2: SGHRS, YFSETQ. This CDR3 comprises 17 residues. The DNA of the CDR3 is TGCGCCAGCAGCTCCTTAGGGACAGGGCGGTGGGCCGGGGAGCTGTTTTTT. Translating gives CASSSLGTGRWAGELFF.

This clone appeared once. The chain has TRBV29-1 and TRBJ1-1, with D unresolved. The V and J ends lost 4 bases and 5 bases respectively, with 5 bases between them. Germline assignment: CDR1 SQVTM and CDR2 ANQGSEA. This CDR3 has 10 amino acids. The CDR3 DNA is TGCAGCGTTGGTTTTACTGAAGCTTTCTTT. Translated, it gives CSVGFTEAFF. The full variable domain, completed using reference TRBV29-1 and TRBJ1-1, is SAVISQKPSRDICQRGTSLTIQCQVDSQVTMMFWYRQQPGQSLTLIATANQGSEATYESGFVIDKFPISRPNLTFSTLTVSNMSPEDSSIYLCSVGFTEAFFGQGTRLTVV.

The chain couples TRBV6-2 or TRBV6-3 to TRBJ1-5; TRBD1 might be the D (5 bases). Germline loops: CDR1 MNHEY, CDR2 SVGEGT. CDR3 length: 17 amino acids. V was trimmed by 2 bases and J by 0 bases, leaving 14 bases between them. The CDR3 region is CASSYGWGGHSNQPQHF. The CDR3 DNA reads TGTGCCAGCAGTTACGGGTGGGGCGGACATAGCAATCAGCCCCAGCATTTT.

This chain connects TRBV5-4 to TRBJ2-5; 8 bases fit TRBD2. The CDR3 is 14 residues long. The germline V gene encodes CDR1 SGHNT and CDR2 YYREEE (reference sequence). V gave up 4 bases and J gave up 5 bases; unmatched junction bases: 7. Written as DNA, the CDR3 is TGTGCCAGCAGCCGGAGCGGGAGTAAGGAGACCCAGTACTTC. Encoded protein: CASSRSGSKETQYF.

This chain connects TRBV3-1 (or the pseudogene TRBV3-2) to TRBJ2-7; D not certain. Germline CDR1 LGHDT, CDR2 YNNKEL (reference sequence). V gave up 2 bases and J gave up 2 bases, with 13 bases separating them. CDR3 length: 15 residues. The CDR3 reads CASSQSPLPTYEQYF. The CDR3 nucleotides are TGTGCCAGCAGCCAAAGTCCCCTCCCTACCTACGAGCAGTACTTC.

The chain couples TRBV19 to TRBJ2-5; D may be TRBD1 (6 bases). The CDR3 totals 15 residues. The germline V gene encodes CDR1 LNHDA and CDR2 SQIVND (reference sequence). V dropped 0 bases and J dropped 4 bases, with 12 bases sitting between them. The CDR3 nucleotides read TGTGCCAGTAGTATAGATGGGGGCTTGGGAGAGACCCAGTACTTC. As protein: CASSIDGGLGETQYF.

The chain uses TRBV27 and TRBJ1-5; weak D call: TRBD1 (5 bases). The germline CDR1 and CDR2 sequences are MNHEY and SMNVEV (reference sequence). Between the trimmed V and J ends, which lost 1 base and 3 bases, there was a span of 13 bases. The CDR3 length is 16 residues. This chain's CDR3 is CASSLYPHRINQPQHF. In nucleotides, the CDR3 is TGTGCCAGCAGTTTATATCCCCACAGGATCAATCAGCCCCAGCATTTT.

This clone was seen a single time. The chain carries TRBV19 and TRBJ2-3; tentatively, D is TRBD2 (5 bases). The germline V gene has CDR1 LNHDA and CDR2 SQIVND (reference sequence). The germline V and J ends were trimmed by 1 base and 2 bases, with 7 bases remaining between them. CDR3 length equals 14 residues. CDR3 loop: CASSIGRNTDTQYF. CDR3 DNA sequence: TGTGCCAGTAGTATAGGGAGGAACACAGATACGCAGTATTTT.

The rearrangement joins TRBV29-1 to TRBJ1-2; 8 bases are shared with TRBD1. Per germline, CDR1 SQVTM and CDR2 ANQGSEA. Germline trimming cut 1 base from V and 8 bases from J; bases unmatched to any gene: 6. The CDR3 length is 13 residues. The CDR3 coding sequence is TGCAGCGTTGAAGGAGCAGGGGGCAGGGGCTACACCTTC. Amino acids: CSVEGAGGRGYTF.